Here is one TCR beta chain with its context. Here immunoSEQ multiplex PCR was the method, and the copy in TCRdb shows in-frame clones only, minus some. The table includes roughly 160,000 clones, 75% to 85% detected once. This specimen belongs to a study of blood T cell repertoires in COVID-19. This clonotype was sampled from an older woman with COVID-19, enrolled during active disease. The sequencing input was peripheral blood.

CDR3: CAVTSPVNSNEQFF. The CDR3 DNA sequence: TGTGCCGTTACCTCCCCGGTCAATAGTAATGAGCAGTTCTTC. V and J are TRBV24-1 and TRBJ2-1; D gene uncertain. CDR3 size: 14 residues. Germline-derived CDR1 and CDR2 are KGHDR and SFDVKD. V was pared by 12 bases and J by 7 bases, with 21 bases between.